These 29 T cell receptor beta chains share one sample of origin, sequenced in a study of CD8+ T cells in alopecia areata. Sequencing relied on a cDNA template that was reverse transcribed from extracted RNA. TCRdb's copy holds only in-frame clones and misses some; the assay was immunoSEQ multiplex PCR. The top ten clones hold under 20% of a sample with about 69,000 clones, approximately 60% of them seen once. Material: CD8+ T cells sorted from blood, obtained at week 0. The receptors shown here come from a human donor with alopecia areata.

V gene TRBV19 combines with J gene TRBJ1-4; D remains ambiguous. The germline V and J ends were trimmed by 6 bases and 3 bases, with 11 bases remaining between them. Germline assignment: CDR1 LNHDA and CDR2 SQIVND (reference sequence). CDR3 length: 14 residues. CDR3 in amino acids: CASREPLANEKLFF. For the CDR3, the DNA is TGTGCCAGTAGGGAACCCCTGGCTAATGAAAAACTGTTTTTT.

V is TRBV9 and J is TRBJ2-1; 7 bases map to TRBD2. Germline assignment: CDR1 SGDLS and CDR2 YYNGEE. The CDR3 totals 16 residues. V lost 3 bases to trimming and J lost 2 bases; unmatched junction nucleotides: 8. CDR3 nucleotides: TGTGCCAGCAGCGCACCCTTGGCGGGAGCCTACAATGAGCAGTTCTTC. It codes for CASSAPLAGAYNEQFF. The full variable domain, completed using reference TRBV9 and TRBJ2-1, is DSGVTQTPKHLITATGQRVTLRCSPRSGDLSVYWYQQSLDQGLQFLIQYYNGEERAKGNILERFSAQQFPDLHSELNLSSLELGDSALYFCASSAPLAGAYNEQFFGPGTRLTVL.

The DNA for the CDR3 is TGTGCCGGGGGGACAGGGTACACCGGGGAGCTGTTTTTT. It is translated as CAGGTGYTGELFF. The genes are TRBV28 and TRBJ2-2, with 9 nucleotides matching TRBD1. Germline V gene data show CDR1 as MDHEN and CDR2 as SYDVKM. The V gene end was trimmed by 11 bases and the J gene end by 3 bases; junction bases not matched to a gene: 4. The CDR3 is 13 amino acids.

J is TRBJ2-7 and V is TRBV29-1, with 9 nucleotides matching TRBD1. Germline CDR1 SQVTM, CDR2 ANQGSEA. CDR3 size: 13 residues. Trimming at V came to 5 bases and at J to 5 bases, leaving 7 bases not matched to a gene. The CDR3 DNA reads TGCAGCGTTTCCCGGACAGGGGACAACGAGCAGTACTTC. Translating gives CSVSRTGDNEQYF.

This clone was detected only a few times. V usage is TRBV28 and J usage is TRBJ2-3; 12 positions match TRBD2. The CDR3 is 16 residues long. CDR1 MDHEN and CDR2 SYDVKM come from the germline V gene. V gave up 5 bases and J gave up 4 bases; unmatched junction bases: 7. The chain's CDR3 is CASSASGRAVSDTQYF. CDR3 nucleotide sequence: TGTGCCAGCAGTGCTAGCGGGAGGGCCGTATCAGATACGCAGTATTTT.

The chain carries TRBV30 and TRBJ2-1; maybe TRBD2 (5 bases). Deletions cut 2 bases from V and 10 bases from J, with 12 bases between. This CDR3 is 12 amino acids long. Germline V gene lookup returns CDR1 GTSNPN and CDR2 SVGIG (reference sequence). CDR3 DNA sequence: TGTGCCTGGAGTCGGGGTACCGGGGAGCAGTTCTTC. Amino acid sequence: CAWSRGTGEQFF.

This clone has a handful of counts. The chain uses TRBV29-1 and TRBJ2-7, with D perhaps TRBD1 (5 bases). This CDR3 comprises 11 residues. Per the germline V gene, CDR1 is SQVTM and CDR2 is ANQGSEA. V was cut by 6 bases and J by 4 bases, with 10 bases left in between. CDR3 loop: CSVAGKYEQYF. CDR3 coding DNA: TGCAGCGTGGCAGGGAAATACGAGCAGTACTTC.

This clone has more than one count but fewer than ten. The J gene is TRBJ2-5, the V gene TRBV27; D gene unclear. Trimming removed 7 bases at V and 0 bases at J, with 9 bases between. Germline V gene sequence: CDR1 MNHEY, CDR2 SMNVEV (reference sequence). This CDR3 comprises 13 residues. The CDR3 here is CASMRQNQETQYF. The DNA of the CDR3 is TGTGCCAGCATGAGACAAAACCAAGAGACCCAGTACTTC.

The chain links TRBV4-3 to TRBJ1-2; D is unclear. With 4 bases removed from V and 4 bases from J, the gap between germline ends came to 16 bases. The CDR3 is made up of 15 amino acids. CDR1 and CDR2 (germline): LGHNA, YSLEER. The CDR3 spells CASSREADGGYGYTF. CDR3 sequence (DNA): TGCGCCAGCAGCCGGGAGGCAGACGGTGGCTATGGCTACACCTTC.

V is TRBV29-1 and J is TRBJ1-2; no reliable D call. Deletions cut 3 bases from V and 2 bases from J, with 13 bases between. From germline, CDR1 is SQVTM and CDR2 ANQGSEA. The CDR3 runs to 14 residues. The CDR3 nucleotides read TGCAGCGTTGACTCTAGCGGAGGCAACTATGGCTACACCTTC. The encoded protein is CSVDSSGGNYGYTF.

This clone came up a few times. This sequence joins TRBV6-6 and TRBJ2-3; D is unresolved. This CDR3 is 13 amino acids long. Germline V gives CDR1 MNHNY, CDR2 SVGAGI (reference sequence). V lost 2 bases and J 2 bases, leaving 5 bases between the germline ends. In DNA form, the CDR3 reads TGTGCCAGCAGTTACACTAACACAGATACGCAGTATTTT. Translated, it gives CASSYTNTDTQYF.

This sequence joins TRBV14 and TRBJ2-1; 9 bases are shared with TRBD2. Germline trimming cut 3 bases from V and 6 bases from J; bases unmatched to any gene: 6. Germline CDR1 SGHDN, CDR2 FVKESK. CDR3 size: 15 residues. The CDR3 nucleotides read TGTGCCAGCAGCCACGGTAGCGGGAGTGGCAATGAGCAGTTCTTC. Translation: CASSHGSGSGNEQFF.

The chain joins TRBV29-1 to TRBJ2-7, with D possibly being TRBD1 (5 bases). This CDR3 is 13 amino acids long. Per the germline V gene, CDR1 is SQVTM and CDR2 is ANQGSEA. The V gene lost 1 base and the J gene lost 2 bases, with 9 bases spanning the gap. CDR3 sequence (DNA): TGCAGCGTTGAAGGGGGCGGACCCTACGAGCAGTACTTC. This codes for CSVEGGGPYEQYF.

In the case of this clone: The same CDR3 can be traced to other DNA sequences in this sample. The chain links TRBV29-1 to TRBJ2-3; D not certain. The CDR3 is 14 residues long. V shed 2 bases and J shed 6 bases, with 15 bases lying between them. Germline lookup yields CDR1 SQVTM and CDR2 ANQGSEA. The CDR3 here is CSVERTSQGDTQYF. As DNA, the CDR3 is TGCAGCGTTGAACGTACCTCGCAAGGGGATACGCAGTATTTT.

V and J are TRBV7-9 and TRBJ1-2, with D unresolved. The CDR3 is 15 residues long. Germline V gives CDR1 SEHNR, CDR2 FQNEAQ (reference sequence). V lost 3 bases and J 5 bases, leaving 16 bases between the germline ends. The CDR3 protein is CASSLSGYQGYGYTF. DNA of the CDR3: TGTGCCAGCAGCTTGTCCGGATATCAAGGATATGGCTACACCTTC. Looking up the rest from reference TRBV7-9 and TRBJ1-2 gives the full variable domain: DTGVSQNPRHKITKRGQNVTFRCDPISEHNRLYWYRQTLGQGPEFLTYFQNEAQLEKSRLLSDRFSAERPKGSFSTLEIQRTEQGDSAMYLCASSLSGYQGYGYTFGSGTRLTVV.

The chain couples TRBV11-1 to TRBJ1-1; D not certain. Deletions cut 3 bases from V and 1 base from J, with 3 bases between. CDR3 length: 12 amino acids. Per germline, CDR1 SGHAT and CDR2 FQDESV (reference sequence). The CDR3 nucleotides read TGTGCCAGCAGCTTTACGAACACTGAAGCTTTCTTT. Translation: CASSFTNTEAFF. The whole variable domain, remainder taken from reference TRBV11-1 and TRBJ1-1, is EAEVAQSPRYKITEKSQAVAFWCDPISGHATLYWYRQILGQGPELLVQFQDESVVDDSQLPKDRFSAERLKGVDSTLKIQPAELGDSAMYLCASSFTNTEAFFGQGTRLTVV.

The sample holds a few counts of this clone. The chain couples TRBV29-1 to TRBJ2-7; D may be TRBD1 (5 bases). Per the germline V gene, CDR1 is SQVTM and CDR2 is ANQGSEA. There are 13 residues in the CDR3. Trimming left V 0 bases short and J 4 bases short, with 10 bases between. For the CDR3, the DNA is TGCAGCGTTGAAGATAATAGGGGTTACGAGCAGTACTTC. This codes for CSVEDNRGYEQYF.

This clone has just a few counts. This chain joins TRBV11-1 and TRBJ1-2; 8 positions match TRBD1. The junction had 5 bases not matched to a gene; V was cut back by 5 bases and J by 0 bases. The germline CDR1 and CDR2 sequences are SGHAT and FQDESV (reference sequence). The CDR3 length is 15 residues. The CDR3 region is CASSPWTGSNYGYTF. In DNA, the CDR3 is TGTGCCAGCAGCCCCTGGACAGGGTCTAACTATGGCTACACCTTC.

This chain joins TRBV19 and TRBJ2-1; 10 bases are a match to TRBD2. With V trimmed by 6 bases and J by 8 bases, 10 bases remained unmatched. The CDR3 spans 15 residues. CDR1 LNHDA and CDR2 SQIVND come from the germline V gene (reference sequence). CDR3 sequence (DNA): TGTGCCAGTAGGACTGGGACTAGCGAGACGGATGAGCAGTTCTTC. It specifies CASRTGTSETDEQFF.

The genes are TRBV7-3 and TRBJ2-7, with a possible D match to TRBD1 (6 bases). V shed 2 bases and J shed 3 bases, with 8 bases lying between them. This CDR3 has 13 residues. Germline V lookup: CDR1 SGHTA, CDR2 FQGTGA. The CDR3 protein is CASSLGQNYEQYF. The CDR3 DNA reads TGTGCCAGCAGCTTAGGACAGAACTACGAGCAGTACTTC.

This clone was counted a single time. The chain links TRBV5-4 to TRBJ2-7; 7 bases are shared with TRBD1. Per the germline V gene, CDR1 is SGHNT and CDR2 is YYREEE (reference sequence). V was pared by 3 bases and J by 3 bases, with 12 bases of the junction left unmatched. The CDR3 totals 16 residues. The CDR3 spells CASSSFYGQEDYEQYF. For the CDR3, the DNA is TGTGCCAGCAGCTCCTTCTATGGACAGGAGGACTACGAGCAGTACTTC.

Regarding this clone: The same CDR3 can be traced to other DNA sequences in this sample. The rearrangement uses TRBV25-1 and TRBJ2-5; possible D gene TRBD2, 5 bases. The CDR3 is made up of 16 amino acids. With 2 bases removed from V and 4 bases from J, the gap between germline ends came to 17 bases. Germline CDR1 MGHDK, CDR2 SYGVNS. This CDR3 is CASSEGSGRSGETQYF. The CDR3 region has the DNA TGTGCCAGCAGTGAAGGTAGTGGGAGATCGGGAGAGACCCAGTACTTC.

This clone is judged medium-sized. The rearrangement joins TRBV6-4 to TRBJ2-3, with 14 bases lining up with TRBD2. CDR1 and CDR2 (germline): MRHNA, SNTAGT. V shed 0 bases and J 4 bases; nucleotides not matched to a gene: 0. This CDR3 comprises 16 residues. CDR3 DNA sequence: TGTGCCAGCAGTGACTCGACTAGCGGGGGGGCAGATACGCAGTATTTT. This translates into CASSDSTSGGADTQYF.

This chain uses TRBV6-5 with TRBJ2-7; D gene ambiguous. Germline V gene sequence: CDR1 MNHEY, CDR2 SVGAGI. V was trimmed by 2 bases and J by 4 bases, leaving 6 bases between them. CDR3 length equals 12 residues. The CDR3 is CASSYDFYEQYF. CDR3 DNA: TGTGCCAGCAGTTACGACTTTTACGAGCAGTACTTC.

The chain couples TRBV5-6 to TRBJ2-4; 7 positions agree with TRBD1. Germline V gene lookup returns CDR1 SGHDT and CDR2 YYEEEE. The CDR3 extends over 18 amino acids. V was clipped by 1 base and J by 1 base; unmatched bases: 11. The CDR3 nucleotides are TGTGCCAGCAGCTTGTACCTAGGGGGCCCACCTGCCAAAAACATTCAGTACTTC. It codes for CASSLYLGGPPAKNIQYF.

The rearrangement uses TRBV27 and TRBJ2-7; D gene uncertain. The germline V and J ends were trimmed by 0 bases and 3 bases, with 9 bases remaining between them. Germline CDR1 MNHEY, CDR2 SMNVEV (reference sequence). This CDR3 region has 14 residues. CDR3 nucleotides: TGTGCCAGCAGTTTATCCGTGCAGCTCTACGAGCAGTACTTC. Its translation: CASSLSVQLYEQYF.

The CDR3 is CSVEPELWGDYGYTF. CDR3 in DNA: TGCAGCGTTGAACCTGAACTCTGGGGGGACTATGGCTACACCTTC. The rearrangement links TRBV29-1 to TRBJ1-2; D is possibly TRBD1 (5 bases). The CDR3 loop spans 15 amino acids. Trimming pared 2 bases from V and 3 bases from J, leaving 16 bases between. The germline V gene encodes CDR1 SQVTM and CDR2 ANQGSEA.

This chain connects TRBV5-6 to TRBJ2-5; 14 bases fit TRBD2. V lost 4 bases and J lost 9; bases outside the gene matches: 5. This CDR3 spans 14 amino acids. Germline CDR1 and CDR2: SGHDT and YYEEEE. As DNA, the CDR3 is TGTGCCAGCAGCCCGACTAGCGGGGGGGCCGCCCAGTACTTC. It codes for CASSPTSGGAAQYF. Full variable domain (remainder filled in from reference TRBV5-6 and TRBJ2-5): DAGVTQSPTHLIKTRGQQVTLRCSPKSGHDTVSWYQQALGQGPQFIFQYYEEEERQRGNFPDRFSGHQFPNYSSELNVNALLLGDSALYLCASSPTSGGAAQYFGPGTRLLVL.

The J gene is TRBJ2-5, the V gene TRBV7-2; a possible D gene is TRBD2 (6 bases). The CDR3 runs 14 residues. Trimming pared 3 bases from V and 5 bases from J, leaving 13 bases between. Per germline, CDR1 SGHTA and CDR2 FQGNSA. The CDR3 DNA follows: TGTGCCAGCAGCTTTACTGGACTATCGGAGACCCAGTACTTC. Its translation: CASSFTGLSETQYF.